Here is one TCR beta chain with its context. This sample is part of a study of blood T cell repertoires in COVID-19. Study-level background: Collection of acute and convalescent COVID-19 samples took place in the United States, Italy and Spain. The analysed material was cDNA or gDNA that came from T cells, B-cell-depleted T cells, or PBMCs.

This CDR3 contains 15 residues. V was trimmed by 8 bases and J by 2 bases, leaving 15 bases between them. In germline, CDR1 is MRHNA, CDR2 SNTAGT. As handled by the study authors: Counts of nucleated cells, estimated from reference gene primer amplification, were obtained. Assay: immunoSEQ multiplex PCR; the TCRdb copy retains only in-frame clones and omits some. That table supplies the V and J calls and clone size; D and trimming were determined from the DNA. Among roughly 250,000 clones listed, more than 85% were seen once. The chain carries TRBV6-4 and TRBJ2-2, with a weak D call TRBD1 (7 bases). The specimen sequenced was peripheral blood. This sequence was found in a man between 25 and 39 years old with acute or convalescent COVID-19. The CDR3 reads CASGGDSHNTGELFF. CDR3 sequence (DNA): TGTGCCAGCGGCGGGGACAGCCATAACACCGGGGAGCTGTTTTTT.